A selection of T cell receptor beta chains follows, all from one sample in a study of blood T cell repertoires in COVID-19. Generated by immunoSEQ multiplex PCR, the TCRdb table keeps only in-frame clones and is missing some. This sample carries hundreds of thousands of clones, around 90% of them seen once, and the ten largest clones take about 9.4%. The sequencing input was peripheral blood. The receptors shown here come from a woman in her seventies with COVID-19, enrolled during active disease. Each CDR3 is given with its conserved first and last residue. Fields, in order: D gene, J gene, V gene, CDR3 protein. D genes are given only for firm matches.

>.|TRBJ1-6|TRBV10-3
CAARGARDSPLHF
>.|TRBJ1-3|TRBV12-3/TRBV12-4
CASSFAGNTIYF
>.|TRBJ1-2|TRBV27
CASSPGGYGYTF
>.|TRBJ2-6|TRBV27
CASSLWGAGANVLTF
>TRBD1|TRBJ1-5|TRBV27
CASSSGTASFYSNQPQHF
>TRBD2|TRBJ2-5|TRBV30
CAWKRLAGLAQYF
>TRBD1|TRBJ2-7|TRBV27
CASSGQGALEQYF
>.|TRBJ1-5|TRBV19
CASSIFRGNQPQHF
>.|TRBJ2-7|TRBV6-5
CASTRGQSYEQYF
>TRBD2|TRBJ2-1|TRBV6-5
CASSSLGGVGNEQFF
>.|TRBJ1-5|TRBV28
CASSPYIQPQHF
>TRBD2|TRBJ2-7|TRBV6-5
CATERLAGGVQYF
>.|TRBJ2-7|TRBV5-6
CASSFVGAPVEQYF
>.|TRBJ2-3|TRBV6-5
CATGQSSITDTQYF
>TRBD1|TRBJ2-7|TRBV27
CASSLPPGPGQGAYEQYF
>.|TRBJ1-2|TRBV29-1
CSSERGGNYGYTF
>.|TRBJ2-3|TRBV6-6
CASSSNRDTQYF
>.|TRBJ1-2|TRBV6-6
CASSSGFYGYTF
>.|TRBJ1-3|TRBV7-9
CASSLEIVSSGNTIYF
>TRBD1|TRBJ1-6|TRBV5-4
CASSARQGGNSPLHF
>.|TRBJ1-1|TRBV12-5
CASGRDTVVTAFF
>TRBD2|TRBJ2-2|TRBV6-5
CASRRERDTGELFF
>.|TRBJ1-1|TRBV4-1
CASSQVSRTEAFF
>TRBD2|TRBJ2-7|TRBV5-8
CASSYTSGEYEQYF
>.|TRBJ1-5|TRBV3-1/TRBV3-2
CASSQAGLSQPQHF
>TRBD2|TRBJ2-1|TRBV29-1
CSVRTSYNEQFF
>.|TRBJ1-5|TRBV10-2
CASSGTGLSNQPQHF
>.|TRBJ1-1|TRBV19
CASSNPGSPNTEAFF
>TRBD2|TRBJ2-7|TRBV10-2
CASSDATSGRARSYEQYF
>TRBD1|TRBJ1-1|TRBV7-2
CASSWGTGEFEAFF
>TRBD2|TRBJ2-3|TRBV3-1/TRBV3-2
CASSHPGTSGGDVDTQYF
>.|TRBJ1-1|TRBV11-3
CASSLGDSMNTEAFF
>TRBD1|TRBJ2-7|TRBV28
CASSGQGLYYEQYF
>TRBD2|TRBJ2-5|TRBV6-5
CASSPGLAGVETQYF
>TRBD1|TRBJ2-3|TRBV29-1
CSVAGTGPSTDTQYF
>.|TRBJ1-2|TRBV28
CASSLNSHYGYTF
>TRBD1|TRBJ2-7|TRBV18
CASSPRIRDRGLYEQYF
>.|TRBJ2-7|TRBV6-2/TRBV6-3
CASSYPTSTYEQYF
>.|TRBJ2-3|TRBV4-1
CASSQGRGGGVADTQYF
>TRBD1|TRBJ2-7|TRBV3-1/TRBV3-2
CASSNWDRPYEQYF
>TRBD1|TRBJ1-1|TRBV12-3/TRBV12-4
CASSLGDRDGAFF
>.|TRBJ2-7|TRBV7-2
CASSLARGMVSYEQYF
>.|TRBJ2-7|TRBV4-1
CASSHPVGPYEQYF
>TRBD2|TRBJ2-3|TRBV4-1
CASSQEAGGPGDTQYF
>TRBD1|TRBJ1-5|TRBV18
CASSLGQGTDQPQHF
>TRBD2|TRBJ2-7|TRBV20-1
CSASGLAETNYEQYF